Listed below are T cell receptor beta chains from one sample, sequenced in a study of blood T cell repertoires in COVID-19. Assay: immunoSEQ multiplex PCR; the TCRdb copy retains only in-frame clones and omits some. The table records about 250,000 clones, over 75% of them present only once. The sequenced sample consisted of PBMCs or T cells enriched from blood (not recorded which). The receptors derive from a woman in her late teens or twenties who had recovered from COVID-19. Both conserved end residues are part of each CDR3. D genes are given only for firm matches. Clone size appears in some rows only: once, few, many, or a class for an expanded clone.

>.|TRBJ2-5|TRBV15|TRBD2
TGTGCCACCAGCAGAGATCCGACTAGCGGGGGATTTGGAGAGACCCAGTACTTC
CATSRDPTSGGFGETQYF
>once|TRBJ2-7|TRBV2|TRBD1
TGTGCCAGCAGTGGGCTAAAGAGAGGGACAGCCTCCTACGAGCAGTACTTC
CASSGLKRGTASYEQYF
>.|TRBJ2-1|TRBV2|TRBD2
TGTGCCAGCAGTGGACTAGCGGGGGCCTACAATGAGCAGTTCTTC
CASSGLAGAYNEQFF
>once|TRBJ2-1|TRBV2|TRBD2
TGTGCCAGCAGAATAGCGGGGGGGCCGAGAACCGCTAGTTACAATGAGCAGTTCTTC
CASRIAGGPRTASYNEQFF
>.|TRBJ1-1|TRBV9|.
TGTGCCAGCAGCGTAGGTCCAGGGGAGTTGAACACTGAAGCTTTCTTT
CASSVGPGELNTEAFF
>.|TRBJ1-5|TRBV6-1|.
TGTGCCAGCAGTGAAGGGAGGGTTCCCCAGCCCCAGCATTTT
CASSEGRVPQPQHF
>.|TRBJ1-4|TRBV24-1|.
TGTGCCACCATCCTTCCACGCGTAGAAGAAAAACTGTTTTTT
CATILPRVEEKLFF
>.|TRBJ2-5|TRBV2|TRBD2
TGTGCCAGCAGGCGGCTAGCGGGGGGTCAAGAGACCCAGTACTTC
CASRRLAGGQETQYF
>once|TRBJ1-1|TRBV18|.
TGTGCCAGCTCACCACCAGCCAGGGAGAACACTGAAGCTTTCTTT
CASSPPARENTEAFF
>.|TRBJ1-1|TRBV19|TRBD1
TGTGCCAGTAGCCCCGGGACAGGGGACACTGAAGCTTTCTTT
CASSPGTGDTEAFF
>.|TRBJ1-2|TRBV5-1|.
TGCGCCAGCAGCCGGGGGGGACCAGGCCCCTATGGCTACACCTTC
CASSRGGPGPYGYTF
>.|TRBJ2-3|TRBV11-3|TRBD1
TGTGCCAGCAGCCAGGGACAGGGGAGCGCAGATACGCAGTATTTT
CASSQGQGSADTQYF
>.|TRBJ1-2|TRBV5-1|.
TGCGCCAGCAGCTTGGAGGAGGGGAGTACCTATGGCTACACCTTC
CASSLEEGSTYGYTF
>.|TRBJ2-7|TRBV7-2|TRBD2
TGTGCCAGCAGCCCCGGGACTAGCGGACGGCATCCCTACGAGCAGTACTTC
CASSPGTSGRHPYEQYF
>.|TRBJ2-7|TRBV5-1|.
TGCGCCAGCAGCGCAGACAGCTCCTACGAGCAGTACTTC
CASSADSSYEQYF
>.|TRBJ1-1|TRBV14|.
TGTGCCAGCAGCTATAAAGGGAGTGGGGCTTTCTTT
CASSYKGSGAFF
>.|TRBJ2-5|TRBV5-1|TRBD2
TGCGCCAGCAGCTACTACGGGACTAGTCAAGAGACCCAGTACTTC
CASSYYGTSQETQYF
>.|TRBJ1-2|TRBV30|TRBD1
TGTGCCTGGGTCGAGACAGGGGGCGCGGGGTGGAATGGCTACACCTTC
CAWVETGGAGWNGYTF
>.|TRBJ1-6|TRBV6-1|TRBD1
TGTGCCAGCAGTGAAAGCCGCGGACAGGGGGCTTCACCCCTCCACTTT
CASSESRGQGASPLHF
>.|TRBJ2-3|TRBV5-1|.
TGCGCCAGCAGCTTGGGATGGCAGGTATGTACAGATACGCAGTATTTT
CASSLGWQVCTDTQYF
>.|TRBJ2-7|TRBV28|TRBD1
TGTGCCAGCAGTTTCCACCTTAGGGACAGTCTCTCCTACGAGCAGTACTTC
CASSFHLRDSLSYEQYF
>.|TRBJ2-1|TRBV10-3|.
TGTGCCATCAGTGACAGGGGCCATTCTAATGAGCAGTTCTTC
CAISDRGHSNEQFF
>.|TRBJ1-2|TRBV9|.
TGTGCCAGCAATCACCTCCGGGACACCCCTAACTATGGCTACACCTTC
CASNHLRDTPNYGYTF
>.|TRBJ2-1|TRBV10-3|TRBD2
TGTGCCATCAGCGAACTAGCGGGGGTCTCCTACAATGAGCAGTTCTTC
CAISELAGVSYNEQFF
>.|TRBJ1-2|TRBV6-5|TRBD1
TGTGCCAGCAGCGACGGGACAGGGGGCGTCTATGGCTACACCTTC
CASSDGTGGVYGYTF